These T cell receptor beta chains were read from a single sample in a study of OX40 agonist ivuxolimab in advanced cancers. Using immunoSEQ multiplex PCR, the repertoire was profiled, and TCRdb retains in-frame clones only, with some absent. The repertoire holds 15,000 to 20,000 clones, with 87% as singletons. The specimen comprised CD4+ or CD8+ T cells sorted from blood, sampled in a trial of the OX40 agonist ivuxolimab. The receptors were gathered from an adult with an advanced solid tumor such as melanoma, head and neck, liver or kidney cancer. Both conserved end residues are part of each CDR3. D genes are given only for firm matches. The size of a clone is reported for some rows only, either as once, few or many, or as a class for expanded clones.

.,TRBV4-1,.,TRBJ2-2,CASSQGYFTGELFF,TGCGCCAGCAGCCAGGGTTACTTCACCGGGGAGCTGTTTTTT
.,TRBV28,TRBD2,TRBJ2-7,CASRLAGGLTYEQYF,TGTGCCAGCAGACTAGCGGGAGGGCTAACCTACGAGCAGTACTTC
.,TRBV7-2,TRBD2,TRBJ2-5,CASSLGLPSGIRETQYF,TGTGCCAGCAGCTTAGGTTTACCTAGCGGGATTCGCGAGACCCAGTACTTC
.,TRBV5-6,TRBD1,TRBJ2-7,CASSQGVHEQYF,TGTGCCAGCAGTCAGGGGGTGCACGAGCAGTACTTC
.,TRBV27,TRBD2,TRBJ2-1,CASSFPSGRSEQFF,TGTGCCAGCAGTTTCCCTAGCGGGAGATCTGAGCAGTTCTTC
.,TRBV28,.,TRBJ1-4,CASTLDRFNEKLFF,TGTGCCAGCACCTTGGACAGATTTAATGAAAAACTGTTTTTT
.,TRBV6-5,.,TRBJ1-1,CASKKGTEAFF,TGTGCCAGCAAGAAGGGCACTGAAGCTTTCTTT
.,TRBV7-8,TRBD2,TRBJ2-3,CASSSSGVRTDTQYF,TGTGCCAGCAGCTCTAGCGGGGTACGAACAGATACGCAGTATTTT
.,TRBV28,TRBD1,TRBJ2-1,CASSLWGQGGNEQFF,TGTGCCAGCAGTTTATGGGGACAGGGAGGCAATGAGCAGTTCTTC
.,TRBV4-2,.,TRBJ1-2,CASSQRDNGYTF,TGTGCCAGCAGCCAAAGGGACAATGGCTACACCTTC
.,TRBV4-3,.,TRBJ2-7,CASSQVAGLVEQYF,TGCGCCAGCAGCCAAGTGGCGGGACTCGTCGAGCAGTACTTC
.,TRBV21-1,.,TRBJ1-4,CASSKDTVDEKLFF,TGTGCCAGCAGCAAGGACACCGTGGATGAAAAACTGTTTTTT
once,TRBV10-2,.,TRBJ2-1,CASSPLGQRDNEQFF,TGCGCCAGCTCGCCACTAGGCCAAAGGGACAATGAGCAGTTCTTC
.,TRBV30,.,TRBJ1-2,CASQSITNYGYTF,TGTGCCTCCCAGTCAATCACTAACTATGGCTACACCTTC
once,TRBV25-1,TRBD2,TRBJ2-1,CASSPPIAGEQFF,TGTGCCAGCAGTCCCCCGATAGCGGGAGAGCAGTTCTTC
.,TRBV12-1,.,TRBJ2-3,CASSWTSGQPTPRTDTQYF,TGTGCCAGCAGCTGGACCTCCGGTCAACCCACCCCGCGAACAGATACGCAGTATTTT
.,TRBV6-5,.,TRBJ2-1,CASSYGIRVSEQFF,TGTGCCAGCAGTTATGGAATCAGGGTTTCTGAGCAGTTCTTC
.,TRBV7-9,TRBD1,TRBJ2-1,CASSSGTGFSYNEQFF,TGTGCCAGCAGCTCCGGGACAGGATTTTCCTACAATGAGCAGTTCTTC
.,TRBV10-3,TRBD1,TRBJ2-2,CAIGGTGGTGELFF,TGTGCCATCGGTGGAACAGGGGGCACCGGGGAGCTGTTTTTT
.,TRBV29-1,TRBD2,TRBJ2-5,CSAEGLAGEIQETQYF,TGCAGCGCCGAGGGACTAGCGGGAGAAATACAAGAGACCCAGTACTTC
.,TRBV18,TRBD2,TRBJ2-7,CASSPRTSGRNYYEQYF,TGTGCCAGCTCACCAAGGACTAGCGGGAGGAATTACTACGAGCAGTACTTC
once,TRBV4-2,TRBD1,TRBJ2-7,CASSQVLGQAFYEQYF,TGTGCCAGCAGCCAAGTCCTGGGACAGGCCTTCTACGAGCAGTACTTC
.,TRBV9,.,TRBJ2-7,CASSVGGSSYEQYF,TGTGCCAGCAGCGTAGGGGGGAGCTCCTACGAGCAGTACTTC
.,TRBV6-6,.,TRBJ1-1,CASFRGVNTEAFF,TGTGCCAGCTTTCGGGGGGTGAACACTGAAGCTTTCTTT
once,TRBV7-9,.,TRBJ2-5,CASSLVLGQETQYF,TGTGCCAGCAGCCTCGTTTTAGGACAAGAGACCCAGTACTTC
.,TRBV4-2,.,TRBJ1-2,CASSDGTAYGYTF,TGTGCCAGCAGCGACGGGACTGCCTATGGCTACACCTTC
few,TRBV14,.,TRBJ2-7,CASSQETVYEQYF,TGTGCCAGCAGCCAAGAGACAGTCTACGAGCAGTACTTC
.,TRBV4-1,TRBD2,TRBJ2-1,CASSQDQLAGDNEQFF,TGCGCCAGCAGCCAAGACCAATTAGCGGGAGACAATGAGCAGTTCTTC
.,TRBV27,.,TRBJ1-5,CASSTYSNQPQHF,TGTGCCAGCAGTACGTATAGCAATCAGCCCCAGCATTTT
.,TRBV5-6,TRBD2,TRBJ2-5,CASSGRLAGETQYF,TGTGCCAGCAGCGGTCGACTAGCGGGGGAGACCCAGTACTTC
.,TRBV9,.,TRBJ2-3,CASSVDGGTDTQYF,TGTGCCAGCAGCGTAGACGGGGGAACAGATACGCAGTATTTT
.,TRBV29-1,.,TRBJ2-7,CSVEDRASQRQGYEQYF,TGCAGCGTTGAAGATCGGGCTAGTCAGCGCCAAGGGTACGAGCAGTACTTC
once,TRBV9,.,TRBJ2-5,CASSAGPETQYF,TGTGCCAGCAGCGCAGGGCCGGAGACCCAGTACTTC
.,TRBV21-1,.,TRBJ2-7,CASSKVPVQGYSSYEQYF,TGTGCCAGCAGCAAAGTCCCCGTACAGGGCTACAGCTCCTACGAGCAGTACTTC
.,TRBV4-2,TRBD1,TRBJ1-1,CASSHNDRGGTEAFF,TGTGCCAGCAGCCATAACGACAGGGGAGGCACTGAAGCTTTCTTT
.,TRBV9,TRBD2,TRBJ2-1,CASSTSSGRGSYNEQFF,TGTGCCAGCAGCACATCTAGCGGGAGGGGTTCCTACAATGAGCAGTTCTTC
.,TRBV19,.,TRBJ1-5,CASSTRQNQPQHF,TGTGCCAGTAGTACCCGACAGAATCAGCCCCAGCATTTT
.,TRBV7-8,TRBD1,TRBJ2-7,CASSLHRGVYEQYF,TGTGCCAGCAGCTTACACAGGGGTGTGTACGAGCAGTACTTC
.,TRBV2,.,TRBJ2-7,CGGGRGGQNYEQYF,TGTGGTGGAGGTAGGGGTGGACAAAACTACGAGCAGTACTTC
once,TRBV30,.,TRBJ2-1,CAWIRRGYNEQFF,TGTGCCTGGATCCGGCGGGGCTACAATGAGCAGTTCTTC
.,TRBV6-5,.,TRBJ2-7,CASSSGLNYEQYF,TGTGCCAGCAGTTCCGGACTGAATTACGAGCAGTACTTC
.,TRBV28,.,TRBJ2-2,CASSFFTGWDTGELFF,TGTGCCAGCAGTTTTTTTACAGGGTGGGACACCGGGGAGCTGTTTTTT
.,TRBV4-1,.,TRBJ1-5,CASSQEGASQPQHF,TGCGCCAGCAGCCAAGAGGGCGCGTCCCAGCCCCAGCATTTT
.,TRBV4-3,TRBD2,TRBJ2-7,CASSQERGRGYEQYF,TGCGCCAGCAGCCAAGAACGAGGGAGGGGCTACGAGCAGTACTTC
few,TRBV9,TRBD2,TRBJ2-1,CASSASTSGHSYNEQFF,TGTGCCAGCAGCGCCTCGACTAGCGGGCACTCCTACAATGAGCAGTTCTTC
.,TRBV7-6,TRBD2,TRBJ2-1,CASSLALAAYNEQFF,TGTGCCAGCAGCTTAGCTCTAGCGGCCTACAATGAGCAGTTCTTC
.,TRBV13,TRBD1,TRBJ2-5,CASSLTGGPETQYF,TGTGCCAGCAGCTTAACAGGGGGTCCAGAGACCCAGTACTTC
.,TRBV5-5,TRBD2,TRBJ2-2,CASSPTSGRARTGELFF,TGTGCCAGCAGCCCGACTAGCGGGAGGGCTCGAACCGGGGAGCTGTTTTTT
.,TRBV5-4,.,TRBJ2-1,CASSLGVEQFF,TGTGCCAGCAGCTTGGGAGTTGAGCAGTTCTTC
few,TRBV7-9,TRBD1,TRBJ1-2,CASSSGGAYGYTF,TGTGCCAGCAGCTCAGGGGGGGCCTATGGCTACACCTTC
.,TRBV13,TRBD1,TRBJ1-1,CASSNGGQGGTEAFF,TGTGCCAGCAGCAACGGGGGACAGGGTGGAACTGAAGCTTTCTTT
.,TRBV7-9,.,TRBJ2-4,CASSPQDAEAKNIQYF,TGTGCCAGCAGCCCTCAGGACGCCGAGGCCAAAAACATTCAGTACTTC
.,TRBV6-5,.,TRBJ2-1,CASSSNRVKFF,TGTGCCAGCAGTTCCAACAGGGTGAAGTTCTTC
.,TRBV28,TRBD2,TRBJ2-1,CASQLAGGHNEQFF,TGTGCCAGTCAACTAGCGGGAGGCCACAATGAGCAGTTCTTC
once,TRBV28,.,TRBJ2-7,CASSLEYEQYF,TGTGCCAGCAGCCTTGAATACGAGCAGTACTTC
.,TRBV6-5,.,TRBJ2-3,CASSSYGTDTQYF,TGTGCCAGCAGTTCATACGGCACAGATACGCAGTATTTT
once,TRBV11-2,.,TRBJ2-1,CASSPDLVYNEQFF,TGTGCCAGCAGCCCGGACCTCGTGTACAATGAGCAGTTCTTC